This is a list of T cell receptor beta chains from one sample in a study of T cell responses to AZD1222 COVID-19 vaccine. Method: immunoSEQ multiplex PCR; TCRdb's copy keeps in-frame clones and lacks some. The sample carries some 80,000 clones, around 85% recorded once. The sequences come from peripheral blood, collected on day 0 of AZD1222 vaccination. These receptors were taken from an adult in good health. Each CDR3 is given with its conserved first and last residue. The order of the fields is J gene, V gene, D gene, clone size, CDR3 DNA, CDR3 protein. D genes are given only for firm matches. For some rows the clone size is stated as once, few or many, or as a class when expanded; others skip it.

>TRBJ2-7|TRBV6-5|-|-
TGTGCCAGCAATACGGACGGTAGCTCCTACGAGCAGTACTTC
CASNTDGSSYEQYF
>TRBJ1-1|TRBV27|TRBD1|-
TGTGCCAGCAGCCGACAGGGAGGTCTGGGCTCTGAAGCTTTCTTT
CASSRQGGLGSEAFF
>TRBJ1-1|TRBV9|TRBD1|-
TGTGCCAGCAGCGCCAGACAGGGGGCGACTGAAGCTTTCTTT
CASSARQGATEAFF
>TRBJ2-1|TRBV10-3|TRBD2|-
TGTGCCATCAGTGTTCTAGCGGGGGGGCCCTATGAGCAGTTCTTC
CAISVLAGGPYEQFF
>TRBJ1-5|TRBV28|-|-
TGTGCCAGCAGTTTATCAGGGACGAGCAATCAGCCCCAGCATTTT
CASSLSGTSNQPQHF
>TRBJ1-1|TRBV5-1|TRBD1|-
TGCGCCAGCAGCCCCACCGCCGGACAGGGTTGGACTGAAGCTTTCTTT
CASSPTAGQGWTEAFF
>TRBJ2-3|TRBV12-3/TRBV12-4|-|-
TGTGCCAGCAAAGGGGATCCCACAGATACGCAGTATTTT
CASKGDPTDTQYF
>TRBJ2-2|TRBV7-6|TRBD1|-
TGTGCCAGCAGCTTATGGACAGGTCCCGGGGAGCTGTTTTTT
CASSLWTGPGELFF
>TRBJ1-1|TRBV30|-|-
TGTGCCTGGAGTGTATTTGGGCCAATGAACACTGAAGCTTTCTTT
CAWSVFGPMNTEAFF
>TRBJ2-5|TRBV19|-|-
TGTGCCAGTAGTCCCGAAGGGACCCAGTACTTC
CASSPEGTQYF
>TRBJ1-6|TRBV9|-|once
TGTGCCAGCAGCGGACTATCGTACGGTTCACCCCTCCACTTT
CASSGLSYGSPLHF
>TRBJ2-5|TRBV9|-|-
TGTGCCAGCAGCGTAGAAGGGCGGGAGACCCAGTACTTC
CASSVEGRETQYF
>TRBJ2-2|TRBV23-1|TRBD1|-
TGCGCCAGCAGTCAGACCGGGACAGGGTCGACCGGGGAGCTGTTTTTT
CASSQTGTGSTGELFF
>TRBJ2-5|TRBV29-1|-|-
TGCAGCGTCTCCCGCGCACAAGAGACCCAGTACTTC
CSVSRAQETQYF
>TRBJ1-6|TRBV2|-|-
TGTGCCAGCAGTGTGGGGGGCGGTAATTCACCCCTCCACTTT
CASSVGGGNSPLHF
>TRBJ2-1|TRBV11-2|TRBD2|-
TGTGCCAGCAGCTTAAGGGCGAGCGGGGGGGCCTCCTACAATGAGCAGTTCTTC
CASSLRASGGASYNEQFF
>TRBJ1-5|TRBV6-4|-|-
TGTGCCAGCAGTGTACAGGGTGGCCTAAGGCCCCAGCATTTT
CASSVQGGLRPQHF
>TRBJ2-2|TRBV18|TRBD1|-
TGTGCCAGCTCACTTCGGACAGGGCATGACACCGGGGAGCTGTTTTTT
CASSLRTGHDTGELFF
>TRBJ2-3|TRBV19|-|-
TGTGCCAGTAGTATAACAGGATACACTAGCACAGATACGCAGTATTTT
CASSITGYTSTDTQYF
>TRBJ1-2|TRBV30|TRBD1|-
TGTGCCTGGGCGACAGGGAACTATGGCTACACCTTC
CAWATGNYGYTF
>TRBJ2-7|TRBV5-1|-|once
TGCGCCAGCAGCTTCCAACCCCCCTCGAGCCTCTCATCCTACGAGCAGTACTTC
CASSFQPPSSLSSYEQYF
>TRBJ2-7|TRBV6-5|TRBD2|once
TGTGCCAGCAGGAGACTAGCGGGAGGGTCCTACGAGCAGTACTTC
CASRRLAGGSYEQYF
>TRBJ2-5|TRBV24-1|-|-
TGTGCCACCAGTGATCCAGGGGCAAGCCGAGAGACCCAGTACTTC
CATSDPGASRETQYF
>TRBJ2-7|TRBV28|-|-
TGTGCCAGCACCTCGCAGGACACATCCTACGAGCAGTACTTC
CASTSQDTSYEQYF
>TRBJ2-7|TRBV3-1/TRBV3-2|-|once
TGTGCCAGCAGCCAAGGATACGAGCAGTACTTC
CASSQGYEQYF
>TRBJ1-2|TRBV13|-|-
TGTGCCAGCGCATTCACCGCCGGGACACACTATGGCTACACCTTC
CASAFTAGTHYGYTF
>TRBJ1-5|TRBV4-2|-|-
TGTGCCAGCAGCCAAGATCGGAGGGGTTCCCGGAATCAGCCCCAGCATTTT
CASSQDRRGSRNQPQHF
>TRBJ1-3|TRBV6-6|TRBD1|-
TGTGCCAGCAGCATGGGACAGGGGGGAAACACCATATATTTT
CASSMGQGGNTIYF